These 14 T cell receptor beta chains came from one sample sequenced in a study of blood T cell repertoires in COVID-19. Clones were sequenced by immunoSEQ multiplex PCR, and TCRdb holds only the in-frame ones, with some missing. The table shows 200,000 to 250,000 clones, with 80% to 90% occurring only once. The source material was PBMCs or T cells enriched from blood (not recorded which). The receptors were sampled from a woman aged 18-29 years in a cohort exposed to, infected with or recovered from COVID-19 (not recorded which).

This sequence joins TRBV6-2 or TRBV6-3 and TRBJ2-3, with D possibly being TRBD2 (5 bases). Germline V gene data show CDR1 as MNHEY and CDR2 as SVGEGT. The CDR3 length is 14 residues. V was clipped by 3 bases and J by 2 bases, with 9 bases between them. CDR3 protein: CASSYREPTDTQYF. Written as DNA, the CDR3 is TGTGCCAGCAGTTATCGGGAACCCACAGATACGCAGTATTTT.

V is TRBV13 and J is TRBJ2-1; D is unresolved. V was clipped by 2 bases and J by 7 bases, with 6 bases between them. Germline values: CDR1 PRHDT, CDR2 FYEKMQ (reference sequence). This CDR3 has 12 amino acids. CDR3 amino acids: CASSLPRNEQFF. The CDR3 bases are TGTGCCAGCAGCTTACCGAGGAATGAGCAGTTCTTC.

The chain recombines TRBV5-8 with TRBJ2-5; TRBD2 might be the D (5 bases). The CDR3 extends over 11 amino acids. The V and J ends lost 1 base and 9 bases respectively, with 7 bases between them. Germline-derived CDR1 and CDR2 are SGHTS and YDEGEE. CDR3 coding DNA: TGTGCCAGCAGCTTGCTGAGGGCCCAGTACTTC. It yields the protein CASSLLRAQYF.

This sequence joins TRBV2 and TRBJ2-7; D may be TRBD2 (5 bases). Trimming removed 6 bases at V and 2 bases at J, with 11 bases between. Germline V gives CDR1 SNHLY, CDR2 FYNNEI. This CDR3 region has 13 residues. For the CDR3, the DNA is TGTGCCAGCAGCTCGGACTCAGCCTACGAGCAGTACTTC. The encoded protein is CASSSDSAYEQYF.

CDR3 DNA: TGTGCCAGTAGCATAACCTGGGACAGGAGTGCCGGGGAGCTGTTTTTT. Translating gives CASSITWDRSAGELFF. The rearrangement joins TRBV19 to TRBJ2-2; 8 nucleotides line up with TRBD1. Per germline, CDR1 LNHDA and CDR2 SQIVND (reference sequence). V shed 6 bases and J 6 bases; nucleotides not matched to a gene: 12. This CDR3 has 16 amino acids.

The CDR3 reads CASSDRGLDTQYF. As DNA, the CDR3 is TGTGCCAGCAGTGACAGGGGTCTGGATACGCAGTATTTT. The chain joins TRBV2 to TRBJ2-3; TRBD1 is a possible D gene (6 bases). CDR1 SNHLY and CDR2 FYNNEI come from the germline V gene. The CDR3 covers 13 residues. The V and J ends lost 3 bases and 6 bases respectively, with 10 bases between them.

This chain links TRBV28 with TRBJ2-3, with 10 bases identical to TRBD2. Germline V gene sequence: CDR1 MDHEN, CDR2 SYDVKM. V lost 6 bases and J lost 3; bases outside the gene matches: 6. The CDR3 spans 15 residues. The CDR3 loop is CASSRPGLATDTQYF. CDR3 nucleotide sequence: TGTGCCAGCAGCCGTCCGGGACTAGCGACAGATACGCAGTATTTT.

The genes are TRBV5-1 and TRBJ2-3; 7 nucleotides line up with TRBD1. The CDR3 is 16 residues long. Germline V gives CDR1 SGHRS, CDR2 YFSETQ. V lost 1 base to trimming and J lost 1 base; unmatched junction nucleotides: 6. The CDR3 loop is CASSLNRDRRTDTQYF. CDR3 sequence (DNA): TGCGCCAGCAGCTTGAACCGGGACAGACGCACAGATACGCAGTATTTT.

This sequence joins TRBV11-3 and TRBJ2-1, with D perhaps TRBD2 (7 bases). The CDR3 loop spans 16 amino acids. V gave up 5 bases and J gave up 5 bases, with 19 bases separating them. Germline V gene lookup returns CDR1 SGHNT and CDR2 YENEEA. The CDR3 loop is CASSISSWGGHNEQFF. CDR3 DNA sequence: TGTGCCAGCAGCATCAGTAGTTGGGGGGGGCACAATGAGCAGTTCTTC.

The V call is TRBV19, the J call TRBJ1-6, with 7 bases lining up with TRBD1. There are 15 residues in the CDR3. The V gene's germline CDR1 is LNHDA and CDR2 SQIVND (reference sequence). J lost 7 bases, V lost 2 bases, and 5 bases had no gene match. The CDR3 DNA is TGTGCCAGTAGTATAAATCTGGGACAGAATTCACCCCTCCACTTT. It codes for CASSINLGQNSPLHF.

This clone occurred a few times. The chain combines TRBV2 with TRBJ2-1; the match to TRBD2 covers 7 bases. The CDR3 contains 14 residues. Germline V gene sequence: CDR1 SNHLY, CDR2 FYNNEI. J was trimmed by 2 bases and V by 10 bases; bases with no gene match: 8. In DNA form, the CDR3 reads TGTGCCACCAAGGGCGGGAGTCCCTACAATGAGCAGTTCTTC. It encodes CATKGGSPYNEQFF.

The V gene is TRBV18, the J gene TRBJ2-7; maybe TRBD1 (6 bases). V lost 6 bases, J lost 2 bases, and 17 bases lay in between. CDR3 length equals 15 residues. Germline CDR1 reads KGHSH; CDR2 reads LQKENI. The CDR3 region has the DNA TGTGCCAGCTCTTCACCAGAGGCAGGGGCCTACGAGCAGTACTTC. Translation gives CASSSPEAGAYEQYF.

The chain couples TRBV6-5 to TRBJ1-1; maybe TRBD1 (6 bases). The CDR3 is 12 residues long. V was shortened by 8 bases and J by 4 bases, with 11 bases between the two germline ends. Looked up from germline, CDR1 is MNHEY and CDR2 is SVGAGI. CDR3 sequence reads: CASLAGATEAFF. Here the CDR3 DNA reads TGTGCCAGCTTGGCAGGGGCCACTGAAGCTTTCTTT.

The chain combines TRBV5-4 with TRBJ1-4, with TRBD1 matching 9 bases. V shed 3 bases and J 2 bases; nucleotides not matched to a gene: 5. The CDR3 is 16 amino acids. Germline lookup yields CDR1 SGHNT and CDR2 YYREEE (reference sequence). The CDR3 sequence is CASSSLDRGTNEKLFF. In DNA, the CDR3 is TGTGCCAGCAGCTCCCTGGACAGGGGCACTAATGAAAAACTGTTTTTT.